This TCR beta chain comes out of a study of CD8 T cells in Susac syndrome. Overall study findings and caveats: The authors acknowledged that the study's TCR sequencing and HLA analysis involved relatively few individuals.

Reverse transcription of roughly 0.45 to 1 ug RNA used random hexamers. The amplification used immunoSEQ multiplex PCR on TCR beta CDR3; it spanned 54 Vbeta and 13 Jbeta. From the immunoSEQ multiplex PCR reads, TCRdb called clonotypes with MiXCR, one entry per CDR3 protein. The table lists about 290,000 distinct CDR3 sequences, roughly 85% of them singletons. CDR1 and CDR2 from the germline V gene are MNHNY and SVGAGI (reference sequence). The CDR3 contains 14 residues. Losses at the gene ends were 6 bases for V and 13 bases for J; bases not matched to a gene: 11. Sequencing of TCR beta, carried out with a high-throughput approach, was applied to CD8+ and CD4+ T cells from the blood. Negative magnetic isolation gave CD8+ and CD4+ cells; FACS enriched CD8+ TEMRA. Turning to this clonotype: Its antigen is undetermined.

The receptor's source is a human donor with multiple sclerosis. Sequenced input: CD8+ T cells from PBMCs. This sequence joins TRBV6-6 and TRBJ2-1; 11 bases line up with TRBD2. This chain's CDR3 is CASSAIETSGIQFF. In nucleotides, the CDR3 is TGTGCCAGCAGCGCTATTGAGACTAGCGGGATTCAGTTCTTC.